The TCR beta chain under discussion was sequenced for a study of cytomegalovirus exposure and HLA in healthy donors. Study findings and constraints: In an earlier analysis, in some 600 donors, most V segments appeared productive either ~90% or ~30% of the time.

Note on this clone: What it recognizes is unknown. This CDR3 is also generated by other DNA sequences in the sample.

This CDR3 region has 14 residues. CDR1 is MNHEY and CDR2 is SVGAGI in the germline V gene. The trim removed 5 bases at V and 6 bases at J, leaving 4 bases unmatched. The PCR made use of 60 Vbeta and 13 Jbeta primers. Measured with immunoSEQ multiplex PCR; TCRdb has only the in-frame clones, and not every one. The sample includes 200,000 to 300,000 clones, roughly 82% of them seen just once. The sequence came from a woman aged 35 to 49 in good health and CMV-seropositive. Material for sequencing was PBMCs. This chain links TRBV6-5 with TRBJ1-6; 7 bases match TRBD1. CDR3 loop: CASSTTGPNSPLHF. The CDR3 region has the DNA TGTGCCAGCAGTACGACAGGGCCTAATTCACCCCTCCACTTT.